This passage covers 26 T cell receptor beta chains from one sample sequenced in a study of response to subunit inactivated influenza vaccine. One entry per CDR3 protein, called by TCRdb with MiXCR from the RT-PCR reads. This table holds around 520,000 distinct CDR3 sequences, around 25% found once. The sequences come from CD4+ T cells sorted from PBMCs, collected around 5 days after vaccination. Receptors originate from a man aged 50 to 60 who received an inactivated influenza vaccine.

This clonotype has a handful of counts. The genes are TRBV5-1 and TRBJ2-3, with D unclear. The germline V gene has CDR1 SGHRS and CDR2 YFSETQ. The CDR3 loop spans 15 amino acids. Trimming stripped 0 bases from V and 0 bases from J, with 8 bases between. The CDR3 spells CASSLEGESTDTQYF. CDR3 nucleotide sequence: TGCGCCAGCAGCTTGGAAGGAGAGAGCACAGATACGCAGTATTTT. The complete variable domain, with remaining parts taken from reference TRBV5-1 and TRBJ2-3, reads KAGVTQTPRYLIKTRGQQVTLSCSPISGHRSVSWYQQTPGQGLQFLFEYFSETQRNKGNFPGRFSGRQFSNSRSEMNVSTLELGDSALYLCASSLEGESTDTQYFGPGTRLTVL.

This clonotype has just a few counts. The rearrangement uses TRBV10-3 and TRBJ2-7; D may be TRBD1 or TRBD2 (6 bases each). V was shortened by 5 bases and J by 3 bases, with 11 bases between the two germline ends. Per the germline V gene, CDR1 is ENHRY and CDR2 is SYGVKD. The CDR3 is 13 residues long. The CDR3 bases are TGTGCCATCAGTTATGGGGGGCGCTACGAGCAGTACTTC. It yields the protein CAISYGGRYEQYF.

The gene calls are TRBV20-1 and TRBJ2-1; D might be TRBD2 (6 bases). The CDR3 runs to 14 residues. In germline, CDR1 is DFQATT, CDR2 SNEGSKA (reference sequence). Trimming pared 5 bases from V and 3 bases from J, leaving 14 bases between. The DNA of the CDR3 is TGCAGTGCTGCTTGGACTACCAACTACAATGAGCAGTTCTTC. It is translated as CSAAWTTNYNEQFF.

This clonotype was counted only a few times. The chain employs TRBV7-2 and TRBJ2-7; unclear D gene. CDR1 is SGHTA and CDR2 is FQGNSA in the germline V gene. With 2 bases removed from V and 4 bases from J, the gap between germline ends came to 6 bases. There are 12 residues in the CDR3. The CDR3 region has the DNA TGTGCCAGCAGCTTAAGTGTTTACGAGCAGTACTTC. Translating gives CASSLSVYEQYF.

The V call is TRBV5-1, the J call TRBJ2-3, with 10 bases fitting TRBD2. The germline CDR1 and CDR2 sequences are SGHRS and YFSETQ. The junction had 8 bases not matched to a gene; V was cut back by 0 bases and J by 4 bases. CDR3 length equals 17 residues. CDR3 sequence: CASSLAASGGIADTQYF. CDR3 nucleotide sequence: TGCGCCAGCAGCTTGGCGGCTAGCGGGGGCATCGCAGATACGCAGTATTTT.

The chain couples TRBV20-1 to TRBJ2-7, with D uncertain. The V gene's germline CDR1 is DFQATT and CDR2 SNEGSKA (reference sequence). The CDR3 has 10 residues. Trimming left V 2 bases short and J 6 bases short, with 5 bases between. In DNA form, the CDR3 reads TGCAGTGCTAGAATGAGCGAGCAGTACTTC. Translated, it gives CSARMSEQYF.

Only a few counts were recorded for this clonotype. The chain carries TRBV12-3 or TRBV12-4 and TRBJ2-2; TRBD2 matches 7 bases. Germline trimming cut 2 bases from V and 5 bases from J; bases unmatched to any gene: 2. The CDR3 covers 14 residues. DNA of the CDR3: TGTGCCAGCAGTTTACTTAGCGGGACCGGGGAGCTGTTTTTT. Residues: CASSLLSGTGELFF.

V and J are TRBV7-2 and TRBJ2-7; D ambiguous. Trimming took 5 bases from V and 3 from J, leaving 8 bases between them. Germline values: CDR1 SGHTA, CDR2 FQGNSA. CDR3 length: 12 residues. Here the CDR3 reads CASSIRLYEQYF. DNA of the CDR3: TGTGCCAGCAGCATTAGACTCTACGAGCAGTACTTC.

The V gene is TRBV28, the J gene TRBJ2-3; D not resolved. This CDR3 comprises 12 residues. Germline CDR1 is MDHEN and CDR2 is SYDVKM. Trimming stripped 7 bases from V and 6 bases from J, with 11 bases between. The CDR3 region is CASTPPGDTQYF. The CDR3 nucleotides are TGTGCCAGCACCCCTCCGGGTGATACGCAGTATTTT.

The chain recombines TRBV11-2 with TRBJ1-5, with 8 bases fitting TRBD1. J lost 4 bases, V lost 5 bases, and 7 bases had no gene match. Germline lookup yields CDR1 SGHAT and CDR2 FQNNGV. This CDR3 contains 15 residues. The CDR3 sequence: CASSAQGGTNQPQHF. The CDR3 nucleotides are TGTGCCAGCAGCGCACAGGGGGGAACTAATCAGCCCCAGCATTTT.

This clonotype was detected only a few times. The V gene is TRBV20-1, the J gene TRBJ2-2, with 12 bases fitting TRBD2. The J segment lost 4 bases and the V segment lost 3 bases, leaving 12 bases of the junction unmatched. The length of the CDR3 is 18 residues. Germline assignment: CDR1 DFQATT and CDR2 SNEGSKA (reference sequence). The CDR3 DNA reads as TGCAGTGCTAGGAAGGCTAGCGGGGGGGCTCTAAGCACCGGGGAGCTGTTTTTT. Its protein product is CSARKASGGALSTGELFF.

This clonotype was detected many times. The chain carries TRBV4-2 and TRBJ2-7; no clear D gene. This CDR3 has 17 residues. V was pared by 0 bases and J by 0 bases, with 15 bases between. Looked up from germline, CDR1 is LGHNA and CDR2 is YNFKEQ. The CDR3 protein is CASSQDLGSSFSYEQYF. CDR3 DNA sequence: TGTGCCAGCAGCCAAGATCTGGGATCATCTTTCTCCTACGAGCAGTACTTC.

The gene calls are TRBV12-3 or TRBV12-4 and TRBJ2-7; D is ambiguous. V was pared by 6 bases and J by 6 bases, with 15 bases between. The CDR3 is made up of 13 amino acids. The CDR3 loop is CASRDTRYGEQYF. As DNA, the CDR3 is TGTGCCAGCAGAGACACAAGGTATGGCGAGCAGTACTTC.

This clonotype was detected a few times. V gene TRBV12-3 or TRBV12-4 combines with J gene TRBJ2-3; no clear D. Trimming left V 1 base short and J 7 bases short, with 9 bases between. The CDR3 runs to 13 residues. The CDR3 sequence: CASSLGAGHTQYF. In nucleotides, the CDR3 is TGTGCCAGCAGTTTAGGTGCAGGCCATACGCAGTATTTT.

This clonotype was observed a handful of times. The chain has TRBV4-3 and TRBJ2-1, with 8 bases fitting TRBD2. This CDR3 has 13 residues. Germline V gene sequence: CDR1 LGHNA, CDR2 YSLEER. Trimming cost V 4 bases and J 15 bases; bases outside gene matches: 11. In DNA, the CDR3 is TGCGCCAGCAGCCCTTACGGACTAGCACGGCGGTTCTTC. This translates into CASSPYGLARRFF.

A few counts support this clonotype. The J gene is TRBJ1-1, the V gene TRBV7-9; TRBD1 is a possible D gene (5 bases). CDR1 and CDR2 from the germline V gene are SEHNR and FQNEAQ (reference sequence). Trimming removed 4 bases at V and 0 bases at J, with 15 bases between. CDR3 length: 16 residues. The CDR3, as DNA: TGTGCCAGCAGCTCTAGGCGACAGCCTCTGAACACTGAAGCTTTCTTT. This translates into CASSSRRQPLNTEAFF.

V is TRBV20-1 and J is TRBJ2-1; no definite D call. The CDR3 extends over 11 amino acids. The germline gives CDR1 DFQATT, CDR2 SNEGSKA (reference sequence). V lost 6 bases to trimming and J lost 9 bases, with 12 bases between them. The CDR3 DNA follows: TGCAGTGCCACACAAAGGAGTGAGCAGTTCTTC. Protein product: CSATQRSEQFF.

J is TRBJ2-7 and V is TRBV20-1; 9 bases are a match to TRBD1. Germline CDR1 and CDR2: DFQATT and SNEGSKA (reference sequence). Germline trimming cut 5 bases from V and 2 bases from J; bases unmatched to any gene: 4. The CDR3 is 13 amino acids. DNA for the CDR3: TGCAGTGCTTACCGGACAGGGGCCTACGAGCAGTACTTC. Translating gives CSAYRTGAYEQYF.

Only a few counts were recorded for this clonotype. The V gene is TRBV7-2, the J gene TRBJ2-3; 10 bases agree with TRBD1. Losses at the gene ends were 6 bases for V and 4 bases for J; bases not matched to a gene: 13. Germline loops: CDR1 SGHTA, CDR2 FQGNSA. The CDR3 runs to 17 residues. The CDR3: CASSDVWDRGAPDTQYF. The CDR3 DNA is TGTGCCAGCAGTGACGTTTGGGACAGGGGTGCTCCAGATACGCAGTATTTT.

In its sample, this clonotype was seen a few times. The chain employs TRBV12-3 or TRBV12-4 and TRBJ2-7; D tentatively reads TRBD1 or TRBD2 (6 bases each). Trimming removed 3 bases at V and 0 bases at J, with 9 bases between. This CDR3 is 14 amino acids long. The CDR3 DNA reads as TGTGCCAGCAGTTTGGAGGGGGTCTCCTACGAGCAGTACTTC. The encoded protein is CASSLEGVSYEQYF.

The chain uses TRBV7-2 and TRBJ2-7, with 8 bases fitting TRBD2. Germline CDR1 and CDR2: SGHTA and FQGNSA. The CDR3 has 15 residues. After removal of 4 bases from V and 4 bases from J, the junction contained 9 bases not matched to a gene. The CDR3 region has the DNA TGTGCCAGCAGCTACGACGGGACTAGTAGTTACGAGCAGTACTTC. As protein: CASSYDGTSSYEQYF.

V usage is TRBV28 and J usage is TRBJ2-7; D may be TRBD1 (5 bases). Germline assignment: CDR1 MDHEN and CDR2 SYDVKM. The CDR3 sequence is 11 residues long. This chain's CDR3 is CGVGPFYEQYF. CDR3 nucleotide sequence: TGTGGTGTGGGGCCCTTTTACGAGCAGTACTTC.

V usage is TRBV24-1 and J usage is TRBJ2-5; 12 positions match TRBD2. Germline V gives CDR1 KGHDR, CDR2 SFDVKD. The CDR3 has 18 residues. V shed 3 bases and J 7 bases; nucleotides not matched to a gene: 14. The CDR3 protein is CATSDGSLTSGGRGTQYF. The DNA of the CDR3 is TGTGCCACCAGTGATGGGTCGTTGACTAGCGGGGGTAGAGGGACCCAGTACTTC.

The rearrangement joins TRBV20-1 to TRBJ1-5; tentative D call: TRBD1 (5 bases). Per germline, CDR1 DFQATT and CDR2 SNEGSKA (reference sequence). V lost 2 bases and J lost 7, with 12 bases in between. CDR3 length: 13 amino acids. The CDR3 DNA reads TGCAGTGCTAGAAGGGGAGAGGTCCAGCCCCAGCATTTT. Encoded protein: CSARRGEVQPQHF.

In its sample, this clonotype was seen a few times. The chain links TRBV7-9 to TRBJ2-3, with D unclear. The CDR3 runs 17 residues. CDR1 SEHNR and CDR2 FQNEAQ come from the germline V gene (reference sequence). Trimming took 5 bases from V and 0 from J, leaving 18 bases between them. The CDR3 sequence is CASSPRLGGDSTDTQYF. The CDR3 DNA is TGTGCCAGCAGCCCCCGTTTGGGCGGTGATAGCACAGATACGCAGTATTTT.

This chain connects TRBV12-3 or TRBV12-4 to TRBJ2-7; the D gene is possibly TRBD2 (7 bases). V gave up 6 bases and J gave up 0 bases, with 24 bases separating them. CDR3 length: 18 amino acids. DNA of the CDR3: TGTGCCAGCAGAGGGGGGGCCGGGGCAGGAGATAGCTCCTACGAGCAGTACTTC. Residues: CASRGGAGAGDSSYEQYF.